The source of this T cell receptor beta chain is a study of blood T cell repertoires in COVID-19. On the study more broadly: Sites across the United States, Italy and Spain contributed samples from acute and convalescent COVID-19. Nucleic acid was either cDNA or gDNA, and it came from T cells, B-cell-depleted T cells, or PBMCs.

Clones were sequenced by immunoSEQ multiplex PCR, and TCRdb holds only the in-frame ones, with some missing. Of over 90,000 clones in the sample, roughly 81% were seen once. CDR3 length: 17 residues. The V gene's germline CDR1 is LNHNV and CDR2 YYDKDF (reference sequence). Trimming stripped 0 bases from V and 6 bases from J, with 18 bases between. Recruited during active infection, patients (from Seattle) were subsequently followed longitudinally. The genes are TRBV15 and TRBJ1-5, with TRBD1 as a possible D gene (5 bases). This clonotype was sampled from a man older than 75 with COVID-19, enrolled during active disease. Sequencing used peripheral blood. CDR3 bases: TGTGCCACCAGCAGAGATAGGAGGGTGGGGGACTCTCAGCCCCAGCATTTT. It encodes CATSRDRRVGDSQPQHF.